This passage covers 2 T cell receptor beta chains from one sample sequenced in a study of blood T cell repertoires in COVID-19 (dated by TCRdb to between 2020 and 2021). Library creation used the immunoSEQ multiplex PCR assay. TCRdb's version of the immuneACCESS table is confined to in-frame rearrangements and falls short of the full clone set. An unresolved V gene accounts for under half of the shortfall where checked; the remainder is of unknown origin. The sample yields some 180,000 clones; roughly 76% were counted once. The top ten hold roughly 12% of the sample. The sample was peripheral blood. These receptors originate from an elderly woman with COVID-19, enrolled during active disease.

The chain links TRBV3-1 (or the pseudogene TRBV3-2) to TRBJ1-2; 8 bases fit TRBD1. The CDR3 runs to 17 residues. The V segment lost 1 base and the J segment 1 base; nucleotides outside the gene matches: 8. Germline V CDR1 and CDR2: LGHDT, YNNKEL (reference sequence). CDR3 amino acids: CASSQATGGRGNYGYTF. CDR3 bases: TGTGCCAGCAGCCAAGCCACAGGGGGACGAGGTAACTATGGCTACACCTTC.

The chain links TRBV5-6 to TRBJ2-7; 8 positions match TRBD1. Germline V gene lookup returns CDR1 SGHDT and CDR2 YYEEEE. V dropped 4 bases and J dropped 7; count of bases not matched to a gene: 13. The CDR3 loop spans 15 amino acids. CDR3 amino acids: CASSQNRGARGEQYF. The CDR3 DNA reads as TGTGCCAGCAGCCAAAACAGGGGGGCCCGAGGGGAGCAGTACTTC.